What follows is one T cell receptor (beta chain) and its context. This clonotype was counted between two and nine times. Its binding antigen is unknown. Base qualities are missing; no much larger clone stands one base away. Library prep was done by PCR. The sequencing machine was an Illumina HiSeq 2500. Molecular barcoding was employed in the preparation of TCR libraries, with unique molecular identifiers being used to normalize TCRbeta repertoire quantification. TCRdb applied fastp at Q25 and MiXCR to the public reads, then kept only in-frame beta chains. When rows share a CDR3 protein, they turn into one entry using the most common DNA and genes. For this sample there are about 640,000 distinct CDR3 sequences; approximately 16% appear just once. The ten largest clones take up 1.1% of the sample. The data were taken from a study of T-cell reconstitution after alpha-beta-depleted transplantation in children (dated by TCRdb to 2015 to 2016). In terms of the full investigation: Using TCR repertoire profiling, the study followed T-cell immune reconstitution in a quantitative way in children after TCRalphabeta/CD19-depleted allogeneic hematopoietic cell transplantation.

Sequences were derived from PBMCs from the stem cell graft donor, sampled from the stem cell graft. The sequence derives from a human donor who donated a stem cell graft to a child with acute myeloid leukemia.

This receptor has the CDR3 CATSDSGDSLTKAFF. The base sequence is TGTGCCACCAGTGACTCCGGAGACAGCTTGACTAAAGCTTTCTTT. The receptor chain draws on TRBV24-1 and TRBJ1-1, with a weak D call of TRBD1 (5 bases match). The CDR3 goes from the cysteine to the phenylalanine over 15 residues. The read is trimmed to its CDR3 DNA, 45 bases read in frame from base 1. CDR1 is given as KGHDR and CDR2 as SFDVKD, both from the germline V gene. The junction shows trimming of 4 bases on V and 9 bases on J, plus 20 bases between the germline ends.